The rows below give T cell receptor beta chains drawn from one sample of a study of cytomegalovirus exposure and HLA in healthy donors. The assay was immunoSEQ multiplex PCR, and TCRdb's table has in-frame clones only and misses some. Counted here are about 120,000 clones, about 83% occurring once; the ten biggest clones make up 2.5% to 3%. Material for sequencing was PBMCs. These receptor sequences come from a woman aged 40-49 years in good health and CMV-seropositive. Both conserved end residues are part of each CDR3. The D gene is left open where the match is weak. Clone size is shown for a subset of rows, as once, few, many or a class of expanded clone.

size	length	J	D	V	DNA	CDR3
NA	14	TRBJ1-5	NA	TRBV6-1	TGTGCCAGTGTGGATCTCTGGGCCCGTCAGCCCCAGCATTTT	CASVDLWARQPQHF
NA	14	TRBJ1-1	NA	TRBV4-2	TGTGCCAGCAGCCAACTTTTTTTGAACACTGAAGCTTTCTTT	CASSQLFLNTEAFF
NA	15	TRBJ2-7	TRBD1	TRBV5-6	TGTGCCAGCAGCTTGATACAGGGGAAGACGAACGAGCAGTACTTC	CASSLIQGKTNEQYF
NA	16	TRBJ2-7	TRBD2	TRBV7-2	TGTGCCAGCAGCCCCCATACTAGCGGGAGCTCCTACGAGCAGTACTTC	CASSPHTSGSSYEQYF
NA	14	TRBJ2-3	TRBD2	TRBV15	TGTGCCACCAGCAGCCTAGCGGGGGCGGATACGCAGTATTTT	CATSSLAGADTQYF
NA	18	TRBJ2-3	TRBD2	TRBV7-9	TGTGCCAGCAGCCCTAGTGAAGGGACTAGCGGATTACGTAATACGCAGTATTTT	CASSPSEGTSGLRNTQYF
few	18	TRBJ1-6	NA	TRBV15	TGTGCCACCAGCAACCGAGGCCTCGGACTTCTCTATAATTCACCCCTCCACTTT	CATSNRGLGLLYNSPLHF
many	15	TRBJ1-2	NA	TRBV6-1	TGTGCCAGCAGTGAAGTTGGGAGGGCCCACTATGGCTACACCTTC	CASSEVGRAHYGYTF
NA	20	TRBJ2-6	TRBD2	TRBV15	TGTGCCACCAGCAAGGGACTCGGTAGTAGCGGGGGGACTGGGGCCAACGTCCTGACTTTC	CATSKGLGSSGGTGANVLTF
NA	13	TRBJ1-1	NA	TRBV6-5	TGTGCCAGCACCAAACAGGTGAACACTGAAGCTTTCTTT	CASTKQVNTEAFF
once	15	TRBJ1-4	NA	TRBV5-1	TGCGCCAGCAGCTTGGACGCAGGGTCTGACGAAAAACTGTTTTTT	CASSLDAGSDEKLFF
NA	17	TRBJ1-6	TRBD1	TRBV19	TGTGCCAGTAGTATTGTGTCGCAGGGGGCGGCGGGGTCACCCCTCCACTTT	CASSIVSQGAAGSPLHF
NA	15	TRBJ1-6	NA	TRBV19	TGTGCCAGTAGTACCACGGGGGTAGGAGATTCACCCCTCCACTTT	CASSTTGVGDSPLHF
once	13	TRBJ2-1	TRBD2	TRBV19	TGTGCCAGTACCGGGACTAGCCGATATGAGCAGTTCTTC	CASTGTSRYEQFF
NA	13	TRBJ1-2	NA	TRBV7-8	TGTGCCAGCAGCTTGCTCGAGGGTGGCGGCTACACCTTC	CASSLLEGGGYTF
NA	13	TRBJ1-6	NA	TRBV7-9	TGTGCCAGCAGCTTGGGGCCCTCAGCCCCCCTCCACTTT	CASSLGPSAPLHF
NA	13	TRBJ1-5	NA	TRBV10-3	TGTGCCATCAGTACAGGGACCAATCAGCCCCAGCATTTT	CAISTGTNQPQHF
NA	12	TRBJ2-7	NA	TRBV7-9	TGTGCCAGCACTCAGGGCTCCTACGAGCAGTACTTC	CASTQGSYEQYF
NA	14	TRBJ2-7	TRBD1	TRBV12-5	TGTGCTAGTGGCCAGACAGGGAATAGCTACGAGCAGTACTTC	CASGQTGNSYEQYF
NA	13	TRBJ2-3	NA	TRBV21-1	TGTGCCAGCAGCAGTACTAGTGCAGATACGCAGTATTTT	CASSSTSADTQYF
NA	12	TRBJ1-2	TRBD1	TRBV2	TGTGCCAGTGATCCAGGGGGCCAGGGCTACACCTTC	CASDPGGQGYTF
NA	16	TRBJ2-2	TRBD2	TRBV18	TGTGCCAGTACGTTTCTAGCGGGAGGTGACACCGGGGAGCTGTTTTTT	CASTFLAGGDTGELFF
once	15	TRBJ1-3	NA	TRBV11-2	TGTGCCAGCAGCCAGCGAGGGGGCTCTGGAAACACCATATATTTT	CASSQRGGSGNTIYF
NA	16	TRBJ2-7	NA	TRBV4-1	TGCGCCAGCAGCCAACGGGACTTCTTCGAAACCTACGAGCAGTACTTC	CASSQRDFFETYEQYF
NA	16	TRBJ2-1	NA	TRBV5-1	TGCGCCAGCAGCCCACAGGGGGGGGACTCCTACAATGAGCAGTTCTTC	CASSPQGGDSYNEQFF
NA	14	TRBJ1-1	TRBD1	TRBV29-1	TGCAGCGTTCGGACAGGTGGCGGGGACACTGAAGCTTTCTTT	CSVRTGGGDTEAFF
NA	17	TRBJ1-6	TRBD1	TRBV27	TGTGCCAGCAGTCCACACCTAAGGGGGCCGTATAATTCACCCCTCCACTTT	CASSPHLRGPYNSPLHF
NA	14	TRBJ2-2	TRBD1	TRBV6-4	TGTGCCAGCAGTTCGACAGGGACAACCGGGGAGCTGTTTTTT	CASSSTGTTGELFF
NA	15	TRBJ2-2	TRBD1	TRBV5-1	TGCGCCAGCAGCTTGGGGACAGGGTACACCGGGGAGCTGTTTTTT	CASSLGTGYTGELFF
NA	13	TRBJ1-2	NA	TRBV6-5	TGTGCCAGCAGCCTCCGGGGGAACTATGGCTACACCTTC	CASSLRGNYGYTF
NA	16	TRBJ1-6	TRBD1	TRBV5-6	TGTGCCAGCAGCCGGGACAGCCGCTCCTATAATTCACCCCTCCACTTT	CASSRDSRSYNSPLHF
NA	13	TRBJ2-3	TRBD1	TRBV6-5	TGTGCCAGCAGTTACACAGGGGGAGATACGCAGTATTTT	CASSYTGGDTQYF
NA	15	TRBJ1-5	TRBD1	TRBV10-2	TGCGCCAGCAGTGAATCAGGGGGCAGAAATCAGCCCCAGCATTTT	CASSESGGRNQPQHF